This TCR beta chain was found in a study of blood T cells in healthy people across ages. In this sample, this clonotype turned up a few times. Antigen unknown. The second PCR ran about 6 to 12 cycles with a sample-barcoded 5' primer and J-beta primers. TCRdb fed the 5' RACE reads into MiXCR, producing one record per CDR3 protein. The sample lists hundreds of thousands of distinct CDR3 sequences; about 30% were seen once. Study results and caveats: Among T cells, TCR beta diversity per million cells dropped roughly linearly as age rose. Diversity figures derived from one million T cells were judged to underestimate the true value.

The CDR3 is 18 amino acids. Trimming took 1 base from V and 1 from J; bases not matched to a gene: 12. CDR1 and CDR2 (germline): SGHRS, YFSETQ. This sequence was found in a woman aged 80 or older in good health. The specimen was blood. The rearrangement uses TRBV5-1 and TRBJ1-1; 8 bases map to TRBD1. This chain's CDR3 is CASSLNAGGVPTNTEAFF. The CDR3 DNA follows: TGCGCCAGCAGCTTGAATGCAGGGGGCGTCCCCACGAACACTGAAGCTTTCTTT.